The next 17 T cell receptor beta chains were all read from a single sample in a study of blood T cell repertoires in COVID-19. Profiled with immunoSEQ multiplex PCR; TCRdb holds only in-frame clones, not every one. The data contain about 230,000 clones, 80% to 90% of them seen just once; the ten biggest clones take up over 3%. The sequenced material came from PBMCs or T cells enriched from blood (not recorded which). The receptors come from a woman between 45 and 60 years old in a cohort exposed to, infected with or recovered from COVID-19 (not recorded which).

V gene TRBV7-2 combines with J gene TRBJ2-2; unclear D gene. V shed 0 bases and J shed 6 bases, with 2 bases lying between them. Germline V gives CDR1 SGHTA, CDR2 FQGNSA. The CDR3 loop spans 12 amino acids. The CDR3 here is CASSLAAGELFF. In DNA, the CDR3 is TGTGCCAGCAGCTTAGCCGCCGGGGAGCTGTTTTTT.

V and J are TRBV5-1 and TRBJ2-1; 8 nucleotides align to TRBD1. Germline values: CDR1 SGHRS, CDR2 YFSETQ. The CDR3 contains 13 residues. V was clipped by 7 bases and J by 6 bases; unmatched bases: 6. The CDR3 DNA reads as TGCGCCAGCCCCGGACAGGGACTCAATGAGCAGTTCTTC. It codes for CASPGQGLNEQFF.

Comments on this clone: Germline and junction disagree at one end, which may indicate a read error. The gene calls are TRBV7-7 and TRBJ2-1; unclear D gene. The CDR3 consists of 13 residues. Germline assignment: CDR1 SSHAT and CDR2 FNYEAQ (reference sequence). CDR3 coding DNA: TGTGCTAGCAGCTACAGCTTGGGCAATGAGCAGTTCTTC. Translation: CASSYSLGNEQFF.

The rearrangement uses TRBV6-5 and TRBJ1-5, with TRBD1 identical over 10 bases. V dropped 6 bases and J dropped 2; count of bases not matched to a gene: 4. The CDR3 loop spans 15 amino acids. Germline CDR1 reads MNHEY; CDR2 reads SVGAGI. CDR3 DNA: TGTGCCAGCAGCTGGGACAGGGGAGGCAATCAGCCCCAGCATTTT. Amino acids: CASSWDRGGNQPQHF.

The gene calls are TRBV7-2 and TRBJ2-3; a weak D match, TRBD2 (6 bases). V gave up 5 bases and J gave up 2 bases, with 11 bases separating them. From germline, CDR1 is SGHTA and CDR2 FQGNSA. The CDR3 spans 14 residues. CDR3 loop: CASSPGLNTDTQYF. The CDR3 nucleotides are TGTGCCAGCAGCCCGGGACTGAACACAGATACGCAGTATTTT.

The CDR3 region is CASSVAGLNTEAFF. The CDR3 DNA sequence: TGTGCCAGCAGTGTAGCGGGCTTGAACACTGAAGCTTTCTTT. This chain links TRBV6-1 with TRBJ1-1; D uncertain. V lost 4 bases and J lost 0, with 9 bases in between. The CDR3 is 14 amino acids. The germline V gene encodes CDR1 MNHNS and CDR2 SASEGT.

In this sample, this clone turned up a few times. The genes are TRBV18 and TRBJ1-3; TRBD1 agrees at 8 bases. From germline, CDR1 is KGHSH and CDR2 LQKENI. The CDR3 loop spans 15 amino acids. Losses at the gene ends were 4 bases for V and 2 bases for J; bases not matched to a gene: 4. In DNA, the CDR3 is TGTGCCAGCTCACTACAGGGGGAAGCTGGAAACACCATATATTTT. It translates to CASSLQGEAGNTIYF.

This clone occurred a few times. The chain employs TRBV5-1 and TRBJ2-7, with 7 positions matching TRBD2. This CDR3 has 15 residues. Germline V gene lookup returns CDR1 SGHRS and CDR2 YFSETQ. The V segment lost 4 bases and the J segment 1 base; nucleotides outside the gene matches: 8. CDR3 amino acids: CASSPDHSGSYEQYF. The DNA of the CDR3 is TGCGCCAGCAGCCCTGATCATAGCGGGTCCTACGAGCAGTACTTC. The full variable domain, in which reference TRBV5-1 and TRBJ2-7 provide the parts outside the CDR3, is KAGVTQTPRYLIKTRGQQVTLSCSPISGHRSVSWYQQTPGQGLQFLFEYFSETQRNKGNFPGRFSGRQFSNSRSEMNVSTLELGDSALYLCASSPDHSGSYEQYFGPGTRLTVT.

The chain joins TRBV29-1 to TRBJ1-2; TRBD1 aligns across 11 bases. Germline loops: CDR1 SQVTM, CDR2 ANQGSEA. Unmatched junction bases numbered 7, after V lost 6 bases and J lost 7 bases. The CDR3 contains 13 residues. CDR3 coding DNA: TGCAGCGTCGAGGACAGGGGGCCTGGTGGCTACACCTTC. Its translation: CSVEDRGPGGYTF.

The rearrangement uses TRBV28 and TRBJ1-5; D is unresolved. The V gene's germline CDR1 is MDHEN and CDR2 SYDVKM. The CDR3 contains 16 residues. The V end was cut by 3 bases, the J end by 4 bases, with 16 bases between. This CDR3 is CASSLTTARPNQPQHF. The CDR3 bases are TGTGCCAGCAGTTTGACCACAGCTCGCCCAAATCAGCCCCAGCATTTT.

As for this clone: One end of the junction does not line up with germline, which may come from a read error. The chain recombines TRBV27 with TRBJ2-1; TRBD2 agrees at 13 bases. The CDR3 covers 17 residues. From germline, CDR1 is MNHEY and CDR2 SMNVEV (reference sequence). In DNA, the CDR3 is TGTGCCAGCAGTTTTTCGACTAGCGGGGGGACCTACAGTGAGCAGTTCTTC. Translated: CASSFSTSGGTYSEQFF.

The chain's CDR3 is CASSEFGHQGYTF. The CDR3 DNA is TGTGCCAGCAGTGAATTTGGTCATCAGGGCTACACCTTC. The V and J genes are TRBV25-1 and TRBJ1-2; D remains ambiguous. Germline CDR1 and CDR2: MGHDK and SYGVNS. V was pared by 1 base and J by 8 bases, with 11 bases between. This CDR3 is 13 amino acids long.

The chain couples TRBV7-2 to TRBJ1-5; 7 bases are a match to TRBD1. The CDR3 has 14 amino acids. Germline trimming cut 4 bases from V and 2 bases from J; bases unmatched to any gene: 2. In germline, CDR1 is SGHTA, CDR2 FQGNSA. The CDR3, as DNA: TGTGCCAGCAGCTACGACAGGGGCAATCAGCCCCAGCATTTT. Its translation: CASSYDRGNQPQHF.

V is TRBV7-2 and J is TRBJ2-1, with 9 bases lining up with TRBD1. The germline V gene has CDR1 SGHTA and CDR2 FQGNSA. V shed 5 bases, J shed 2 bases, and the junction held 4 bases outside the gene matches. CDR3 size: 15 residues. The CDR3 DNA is TGTGCCAGCAGCACTACAGGGGGCGCCTACAATGAGCAGTTCTTC. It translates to CASSTTGGAYNEQFF. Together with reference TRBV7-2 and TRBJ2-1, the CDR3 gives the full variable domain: GAGVSQSPSNKVTEKGKDVELRCDPISGHTALYWYRQSLGQGLEFLIYFQGNSAPDKSGLPSDRFSAERTGGSVSTLTIQRTQQEDSAVYLCASSTTGGAYNEQFFGPGTRLTVL.

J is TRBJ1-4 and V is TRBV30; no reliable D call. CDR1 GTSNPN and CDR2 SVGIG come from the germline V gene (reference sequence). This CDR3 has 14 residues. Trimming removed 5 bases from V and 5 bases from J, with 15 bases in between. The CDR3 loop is CAWSLRGLNEKLFF. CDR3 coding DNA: TGTGCCTGGTCCCTGCGAGGGTTAAATGAAAAACTGTTTTTT.

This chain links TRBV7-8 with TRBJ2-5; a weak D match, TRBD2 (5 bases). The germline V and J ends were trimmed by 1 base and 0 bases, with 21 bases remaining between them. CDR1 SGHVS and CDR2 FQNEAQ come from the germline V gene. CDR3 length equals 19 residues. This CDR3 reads CASSLVTSSLGAYQETQYF. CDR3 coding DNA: TGTGCCAGCAGCTTAGTGACCTCCTCTCTGGGAGCCTACCAAGAGACCCAGTACTTC.

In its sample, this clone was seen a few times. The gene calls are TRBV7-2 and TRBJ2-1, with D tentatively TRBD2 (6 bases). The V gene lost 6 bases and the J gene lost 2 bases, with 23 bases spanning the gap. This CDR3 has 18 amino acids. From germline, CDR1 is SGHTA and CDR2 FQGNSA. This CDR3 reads CASSRRQSTRGAYNEQFF. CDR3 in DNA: TGTGCCAGCAGTCGAAGACAATCGACTAGAGGGGCCTACAATGAGCAGTTCTTC.